What follows are 24 T cell receptor beta chains derived from one specimen sequenced in a study of shared clonotypes between healthy human individuals. The repertoire was sequenced with immunoSEQ multiplex PCR; TCRdb's copy has only in-frame clones and lacks some. The top ten clones hold 0.11% to 0.15% of a sample with roughly 2.6 million clones, just over 90% of them seen once. Sequenced material: naive CD4+ T cells sorted from blood. The sample's subset: CD45RA+ positively selected. The receptor set was obtained from a man aged 18 to 30 in good health.

The chain links TRBV7-2 to TRBJ1-4, with D possibly TRBD1 on 5 matching bases. In germline, CDR1 is SGHTA, CDR2 FQGNSA. V was pared by 4 bases and J by 8 bases, with 17 bases between. This CDR3 has 15 residues. CDR3 sequence: CASSSQGGWGEKLFF. Here the CDR3 DNA reads TGTGCCAGCAGCTCGCAGGGAGGGTGGGGAGAAAAACTGTTTTTT.

This chain connects TRBV29-1 to TRBJ2-3; tentatively, D is TRBD1 (6 bases). CDR3 length: 14 residues. V was shortened by 5 bases and J by 0 bases, with 12 bases between the two germline ends. In germline, CDR1 is SQVTM, CDR2 ANQGSEA. CDR3 sequence reads: CSVNLQGSTDTQYF. The DNA of the CDR3 is TGCAGCGTTAACTTACAGGGAAGCACAGATACGCAGTATTTT.

The chain carries TRBV6-5 and TRBJ2-4; the D is unclear. The CDR3 spans 12 residues. Germline assignment: CDR1 MNHEY and CDR2 SVGAGI. Trimming took 3 bases from V and 2 from J, leaving 2 bases between them. Written as DNA, the CDR3 is TGTGCCAGCAGTTATTCCAAAAACATTCAGTACTTC. Protein sequence: CASSYSKNIQYF.

V is TRBV5-8 and J is TRBJ2-3; D might be TRBD2 (6 bases). This CDR3 contains 14 residues. Germline V gives CDR1 SGHTS, CDR2 YDEGEE. V lost 1 base, J lost 4 bases, and 10 bases lay in between. CDR3 DNA: TGTGCCAGCAGCTTGATCGGGAGTGCAGATACGCAGTATTTT. Translation: CASSLIGSADTQYF.

This rearrangement joins TRBV12-5 to TRBJ1-5; D perhaps matches TRBD1 (6 bases). There are 17 residues in the CDR3. V was shortened by 0 bases and J by 7 bases, with 19 bases between the two germline ends. The germline V gene has CDR1 LGHNT and CDR2 FRNRAP. CDR3 sequence (DNA): TGTGCTAGTGGTTTGGTAGTCTTCGGGGGCGCGAACCAGCCCCAGCATTTT. The encoded protein is CASGLVVFGGANQPQHF.

The rearrangement uses TRBV29-1 and TRBJ2-7; 9 bases map to TRBD1. The junction had 7 bases not matched to a gene; V was cut back by 0 bases and J by 1 base. Germline values: CDR1 SQVTM, CDR2 ANQGSEA. CDR3 length: 16 amino acids. The CDR3 sequence: CSVEDLGGTGSYEQYF. The CDR3 coding sequence is TGCAGCGTTGAAGATCTAGGTGGGACAGGGTCCTACGAGCAGTACTTC.

This clone was found a few times. This same CDR3 is encoded by further DNA sequences in the sample. The gene calls are TRBV2 and TRBJ1-5; no definite D call. Trimming shortened V by 3 bases and J by 1 base, and 7 bases separated the two germline ends. The CDR3 extends over 14 amino acids. CDR1 and CDR2 (germline): SNHLY, FYNNEI. The CDR3: CASSEVGSNQPQHF. CDR3 bases: TGTGCCAGCAGTGAGGTCGGAAGCAATCAGCCCCAGCATTTT. The complete variable domain, with remaining parts taken from reference TRBV2 and TRBJ1-5, reads EPEVTQTPSHQVTQMGQEVILRCVPISNHLYFYWYRQILGQKVEFLVSFYNNEISEKSEIFDDQFSVERPDGSNFTLKIRSTKLEDSAMYFCASSEVGSNQPQHFGDGTRLSIL.

The J gene is TRBJ2-4, the V gene TRBV10-3; a possible D gene is TRBD1 (7 bases). Germline V gene data show CDR1 as ENHRY and CDR2 as SYGVKD. The CDR3 contains 14 residues. V lost 2 bases, J lost 9 bases, and 14 bases lay in between. The CDR3 region is CAISEGQDYGIQYF. The CDR3 nucleotides read TGTGCCATCAGTGAGGGACAGGACTACGGCATTCAGTACTTC.

A word on this clone: Other nucleotide sequences in the sample specify the same CDR3. J is TRBJ2-7 and V is TRBV6-5, with 11 bases aligning to TRBD2. CDR1 and CDR2 (germline): MNHEY, SVGAGI. J gave up 2 bases and V 0 bases, and 3 bases lay outside the gene matches. This CDR3 region has 16 residues. The CDR3 loop reads CASSYSIAGGPYEQYF. CDR3 in DNA: TGTGCCAGCAGTTACTCGATAGCGGGGGGGCCCTACGAGCAGTACTTC.

The chain recombines TRBV4-1 with TRBJ2-7; D perhaps matches TRBD2 (5 bases). Trimming left V 4 bases short and J 6 bases short, with 19 bases between. The CDR3 extends over 15 amino acids. From germline, CDR1 is MGHRA and CDR2 YSYEKL. In nucleotides, the CDR3 is TGCGCCAGCAGCCCGACCGGGCTAGTAGCGCCCGAGCAGTACTTC. Its protein is CASSPTGLVAPEQYF.

The chain joins TRBV5-1 to TRBJ2-2; 13 positions agree with TRBD2. The germline V gene encodes CDR1 SGHRS and CDR2 YFSETQ. This CDR3 region has 16 residues. The junction had 1 base not matched to a gene; V was cut back by 4 bases and J by 1 base. The CDR3 reads CASSRTSGRNTGELFF. The CDR3 nucleotides are TGCGCCAGCAGCCGGACTAGCGGGAGGAACACCGGGGAGCTGTTTTTT.

This chain uses TRBV29-1 with TRBJ2-2, with TRBD2 identical over 9 bases. Trimming removed 4 bases from V and 2 bases from J; junction bases left unmatched: 2. The CDR3 runs to 14 residues. Germline V gene lookup returns CDR1 SQVTM and CDR2 ANQGSEA. The CDR3 sequence: CSVVLAGNTGELFF. The CDR3 DNA is TGCAGCGTTGTGCTAGCGGGAAACACCGGGGAGCTGTTTTTT.

The sample holds a few counts of this clone. The chain couples TRBV30 to TRBJ1-1, with D perhaps matching TRBD1 (6 bases). The germline gives CDR1 GTSNPN, CDR2 SVGIG (reference sequence). The CDR3 spans 13 residues. Trimming took off 3 bases at V and 4 bases at J, with 12 bases between the two ends. This CDR3 is CAWSGQSSTEAFF. The DNA of the CDR3 is TGTGCCTGGAGCGGACAGTCGAGCACTGAAGCTTTCTTT.

The J gene is TRBJ2-6, the V gene TRBV4-2; 11 nucleotides agree with TRBD2. The CDR3 length is 19 residues. Germline values: CDR1 LGHNA, CDR2 YNFKEQ. Trimming removed 1 base from V and 0 bases from J; junction bases left unmatched: 5. In nucleotides, the CDR3 is TGTGCCAGCAGCCAAGTTTCTAGCGGGAGGTTCTCTGGGGCCAACGTCCTGACTTTC. Translation: CASSQVSSGRFSGANVLTF.

Turning to this clone: Within the sample, other DNA sequences also encode this same CDR3. J is TRBJ1-5 and V is TRBV5-1, with 8 positions matching TRBD1. This CDR3 spans 15 amino acids. V shed 5 bases, J shed 0 bases, and the junction held 4 bases outside the gene matches. Germline-derived CDR1 and CDR2 are SGHRS and YFSETQ. Here the CDR3 reads CASRLTGDSNQPQHF. The CDR3 DNA follows: TGCGCCAGCAGATTGACAGGGGATAGCAATCAGCCCCAGCATTTT. The entire variable domain, with the rest obtained from reference TRBV5-1 and TRBJ1-5, is as follows: KAGVTQTPRYLIKTRGQQVTLSCSPISGHRSVSWYQQTPGQGLQFLFEYFSETQRNKGNFPGRFSGRQFSNSRSEMNVSTLELGDSALYLCASRLTGDSNQPQHFGDGTRLSIL.

V gene TRBV6-6 combines with J gene TRBJ2-5; weak D call: TRBD1 (6 bases). The CDR3 sequence is 14 residues long. V lost 6 bases, J lost 3 bases, and 14 bases lay in between. The germline V gene has CDR1 MNHNY and CDR2 SVGAGI (reference sequence). CDR3: CASSRSTGKETQYF. Written as DNA, the CDR3 is TGTGCCAGCAGCCGATCGACAGGAAAAGAGACCCAGTACTTC.

This clone was detected a few times. The chain couples TRBV7-3 to TRBJ2-7, with a tentative D call TRBD2 (5 bases). Germline values: CDR1 SGHTA, CDR2 FQGTGA. V shed 5 bases and J shed 6 bases, with 11 bases lying between them. CDR3 size: 12 residues. CDR3 protein: CASSHYAGEQYF. CDR3 coding DNA: TGTGCCAGCAGCCATTATGCGGGCGAGCAGTACTTC.

This clone was detected a few times. The V gene is TRBV5-1, the J gene TRBJ2-3; TRBD1 matches 8 bases. Germline values: CDR1 SGHRS, CDR2 YFSETQ. This CDR3 has 15 residues. Trimming removed 4 bases from V and 5 bases from J; junction bases left unmatched: 9. The CDR3 sequence is CASSIGQGRGDTQYF. The DNA for the CDR3 is TGCGCCAGCAGCATAGGACAGGGTCGGGGAGATACGCAGTATTTT. Full variable domain (missing parts from reference TRBV5-1 and TRBJ2-3): KAGVTQTPRYLIKTRGQQVTLSCSPISGHRSVSWYQQTPGQGLQFLFEYFSETQRNKGNFPGRFSGRQFSNSRSEMNVSTLELGDSALYLCASSIGQGRGDTQYFGPGTRLTVL.

This chain links TRBV10-3 with TRBJ2-2, with D possibly matching TRBD2 (5 bases). This CDR3 is built from 14 residues. V was shortened by 11 bases and J by 3 bases, with 16 bases between the two germline ends. Germline values: CDR1 ENHRY, CDR2 SYGVKD. The CDR3 DNA reads as TGTGCCTCCATGAGCGGCTTGGACACCGGGGAGCTGTTTTTT. It translates to CASMSGLDTGELFF.

The chain employs TRBV25-1 and TRBJ2-7, with a tentative D call TRBD2 (5 bases). The CDR3 covers 13 residues. The germline V gene encodes CDR1 MGHDK and CDR2 SYGVNS. V was trimmed by 8 bases and J by 4 bases, leaving 15 bases between them. The CDR3 is CASGESGEYEQYF. The CDR3 nucleotides are TGTGCCAGCGGGGAGAGCGGAGAGTACGAGCAGTACTTC.

The chain has TRBV19 and TRBJ2-4, with a possible D match to TRBD1 (7 bases). The CDR3 is 14 residues long. The ends were cut back, 6 bases at V and 6 bases at J, with 15 bases in the middle. CDR1 is LNHDA and CDR2 is SQIVND in the germline V gene (reference sequence). In DNA form, the CDR3 reads TGTGCCAGTAGCCCCGGGACAGCGGGAAACATTCAGTACTTC. Residues: CASSPGTAGNIQYF.

Only one count was recorded for this clone. The chain has TRBV10-2 and TRBJ1-2; D uncertain. Germline V CDR1 and CDR2: WSHSY, SAAADI. Deletions cut 6 bases from V and 4 bases from J, with 12 bases between. The CDR3 has 13 residues. For the CDR3, the DNA is TGCGCCAGCAGAGCGGCGGTCGTCTATGGCTACACCTTC. Translation: CASRAAVVYGYTF.

The chain has TRBV2 and TRBJ2-1, with D perhaps matching TRBD1 (6 bases). Germline V gene sequence: CDR1 SNHLY, CDR2 FYNNEI. Deletions cut 5 bases from V and 4 bases from J, with 15 bases between. The CDR3 covers 15 residues. CDR3 region: CASSSKQGLYNEQFF. As DNA, the CDR3 is TGTGCCAGCAGTTCGAAACAGGGATTGTACAATGAGCAGTTCTTC.

The chain couples TRBV28 to TRBJ1-2, with 11 bases identical to TRBD1. V trimming: 5 bases; J trimming: 6 bases; junction bases outside the gene matches: 5. Germline V gives CDR1 MDHEN, CDR2 SYDVKM. The CDR3 has 14 amino acids. The CDR3, as DNA: TGTGCCAGCAGTACGCCGGGACAGGGGGATGGCTACACCTTC. It encodes CASSTPGQGDGYTF.